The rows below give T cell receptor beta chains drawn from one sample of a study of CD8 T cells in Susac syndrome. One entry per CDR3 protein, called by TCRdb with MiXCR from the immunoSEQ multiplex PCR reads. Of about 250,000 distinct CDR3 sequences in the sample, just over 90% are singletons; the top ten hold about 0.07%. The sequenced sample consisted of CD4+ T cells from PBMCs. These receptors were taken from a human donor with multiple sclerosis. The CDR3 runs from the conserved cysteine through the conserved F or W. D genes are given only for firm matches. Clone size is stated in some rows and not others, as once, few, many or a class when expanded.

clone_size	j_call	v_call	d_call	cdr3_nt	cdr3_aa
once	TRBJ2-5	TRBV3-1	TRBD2	TGTGCCAGCGGTCCCGGGGGGGGCGGGACCCAGTACTTC	CASGPGGGGTQYF
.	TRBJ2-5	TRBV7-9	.	TGTGCCAGCAGCTTTGGGAAGGGGCACCAAGAGACCCAGTACTTC	CASSFGKGHQETQYF
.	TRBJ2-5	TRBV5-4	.	TGTGCCAGCAGCTTGGCCCGGGCTGGGGAGACCCAGTACTTC	CASSLARAGETQYF
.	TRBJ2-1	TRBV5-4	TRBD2	TGTGCCAGCAGCTTGGATGGCGGGCGGGAGGGTAATGAGCAGTTCTTC	CASSLDGGREGNEQFF
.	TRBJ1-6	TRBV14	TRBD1	TGTGCCAGCAGCCAAGTGAGGGACAGTTCACCCCTCCACTTT	CASSQVRDSSPLHF
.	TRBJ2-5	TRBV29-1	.	TGCAGCGTTGAAGATCGGACCCGGGGGGAGACCCAGTACTTC	CSVEDRTRGETQYF
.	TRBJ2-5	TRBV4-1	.	TGCGCCAGCAGCCTCCTCGGGCCGGGGGCTCTATTAGAGACCCAGTACTTC	CASSLLGPGALLETQYF
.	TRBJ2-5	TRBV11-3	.	TGTGCCAGCAGCTTAGATCGGGGCGCCACGGAGACCCAGTACTTC	CASSLDRGATETQYF
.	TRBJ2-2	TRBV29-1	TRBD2	TGCAGCGTTATGACTAGCGGGAACGGGGAGGTGTTTTTT	CSVMTSGNGEVFF
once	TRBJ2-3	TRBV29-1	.	TGCAGCGTTGATCGGGAAGCATTGGCAGATACGCAGTATTTT	CSVDREALADTQYF
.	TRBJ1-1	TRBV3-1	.	TGTGCCAGCAGCCAAGGGCTAGGGGCGCCGCCGGAAGCTTTCTTT	CASSQGLGAPPEAFF
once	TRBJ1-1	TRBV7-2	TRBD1	TGTGCCAGCAGCTGGCAGGGGGGCGGCACTGAAGCTTTCTTT	CASSWQGGGTEAFF
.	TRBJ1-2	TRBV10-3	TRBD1	TGTGCCATCAGTGAGTCCGGGACAGGCAGTCACTATGGCTACACCTTC	CAISESGTGSHYGYTF
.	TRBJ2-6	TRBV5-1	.	TGCGCCAGCAGCTCCTTCGTCGGCTCTGGGGCCAACGTCCTGACTTTC	CASSSFVGSGANVLTF
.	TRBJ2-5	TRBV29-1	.	TGCAGCGCCTCTAGCCGATCCGTTGTCCAGTACTTC	CSASSRSVVQYF
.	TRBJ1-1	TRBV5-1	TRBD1	TGCGCCAGCAGGATACAGGGGGCCCCTGAAGCTTTCTTT	CASRIQGAPEAFF
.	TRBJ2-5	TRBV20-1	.	TGCAGTGCTGGGGTCGAAGAGACCCAGTACTTC	CSAGVEETQYF
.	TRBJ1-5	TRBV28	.	TGTGCCAGCGGGGATCAGCCCCAGCATTTT	CASGDQPQHF
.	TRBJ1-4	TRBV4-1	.	TGCGCCAGCAGCCAAGTATCGCTTACAACTAATGAAAAACTGTTTTTT	CASSQVSLTTNEKLFF
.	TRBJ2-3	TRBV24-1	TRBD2	TGTGCCACCAGTGAAGTAGCGGGGCAGCAGTATTTT	CATSEVAGQQYF
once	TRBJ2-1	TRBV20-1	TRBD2	TGCAGTGCTAGAGGACCGGGACTAGCGGTTAACAATGAGCAGTTCTTC	CSARGPGLAVNNEQFF
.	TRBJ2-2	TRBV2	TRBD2	TGTGCCAGCACCTTTGGCGGGAGCAACACCGGGGAGCTGTTTTTT	CASTFGGSNTGELFF
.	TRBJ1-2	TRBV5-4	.	TGTGCCAGCAGCTTGGGAGGACACGGCCCCTATGGCTACACCTTC	CASSLGGHGPYGYTF
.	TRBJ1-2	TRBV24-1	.	TGTGCCACCAGTGATTCCCGGGCTGGCTACACCTTC	CATSDSRAGYTF
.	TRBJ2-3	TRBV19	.	TGTGCCAGTAGTCTCCGGAGGTTGTTGGACACAGATACGCAGTATTTT	CASSLRRLLDTDTQYF
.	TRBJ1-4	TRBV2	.	TGTGCCAGCAGCCTCGGCGCTGCAACTAATGAAAAACTGTTTTTT	CASSLGAATNEKLFF
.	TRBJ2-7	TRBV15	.	TGTGCCACCAGCAGAGATCATGGCAGCTACGAGCAGTACTTC	CATSRDHGSYEQYF
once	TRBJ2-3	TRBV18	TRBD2	TGTGCCAGCTCACCGAAAATGACTAGCTCCACAGATACGCAGTATTTT	CASSPKMTSSTDTQYF
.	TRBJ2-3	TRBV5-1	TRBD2	TGCGCCAGCAGCTTGTCCGGGGGGATTGGCACAGATACGCAGTATTTT	CASSLSGGIGTDTQYF
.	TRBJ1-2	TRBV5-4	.	TGTGCCAGCAGCTTTGGACTAGACAGCTATGGCTACACCTTC	CASSFGLDSYGYTF
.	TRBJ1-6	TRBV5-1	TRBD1	TGCGCCAGCAGCGCCTCCGGGACAGCGAATTCACCCCTCCACTTT	CASSASGTANSPLHF
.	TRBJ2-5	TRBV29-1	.	TGCAGCGTTGAAGATTTTTGGACAAAAGACTCGTACCAAGAGACCCAGTACTTC	CSVEDFWTKDSYQETQYF
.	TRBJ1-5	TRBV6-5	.	TGTGCCAGCAGTTTCAGGGCGGAGGGCAATCAGCCCCAGCATTTT	CASSFRAEGNQPQHF
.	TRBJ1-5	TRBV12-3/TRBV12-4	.	TGTGCCAGCAGTGAGGGACCCGGGGGCAATCAGCCCCAGCATTTT	CASSEGPGGNQPQHF
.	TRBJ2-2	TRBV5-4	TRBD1	TGTGCCAGCAGCCCGGACAGGGGGGCCGGGGAGCTGTTTTTT	CASSPDRGAGELFF
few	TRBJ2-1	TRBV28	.	TGTGCCAGCAGAGGGGGTGGGTACAATGAGCAGTTCTTC	CASRGGGYNEQFF
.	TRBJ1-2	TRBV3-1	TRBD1	TGTGCCAGCAGCCAAGACGGGTGGACAGGGTATGGCTACACCTTC	CASSQDGWTGYGYTF
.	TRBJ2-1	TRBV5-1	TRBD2	TGCGCCAGCAGCACTGGGACTAGCGGGGTATCCTACAATGAGCAGTTCTTC	CASSTGTSGVSYNEQFF
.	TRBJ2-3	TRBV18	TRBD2	TGTGCCAGCTCACCACCGGGACTAGCGAGAGAAACGCAGTATTTT	CASSPPGLARETQYF
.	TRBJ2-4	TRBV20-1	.	TGCAGTGCTAGAGGCGGGGCGCTAGGAAACATTCAGTACTTC	CSARGGALGNIQYF
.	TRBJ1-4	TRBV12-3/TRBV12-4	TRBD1	TGTGCCAGCAGTCAAGGGACAGTACTTAATGAAAAACTGTTTTTT	CASSQGTVLNEKLFF
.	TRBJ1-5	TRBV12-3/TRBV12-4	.	TGTGCCAGCAGTTCCGTGGGGTGGGGGACAAACAATCAGCCCCAGCATTTT	CASSSVGWGTNNQPQHF
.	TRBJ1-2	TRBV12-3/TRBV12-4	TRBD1	TGTGCCAGCACCCCCAGGGGGTTAAGTGGCTACACCTTC	CASTPRGLSGYTF
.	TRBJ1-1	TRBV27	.	TGTGCCAGCAGCCCCCGGGGGACATCAAGGAAAGCTTTCTTT	CASSPRGTSRKAFF
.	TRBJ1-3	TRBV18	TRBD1	TGTGCCAGCTCCCGTGGACAGGGACGCGTTCTCTCTGGAAACACCATATATTTT	CASSRGQGRVLSGNTIYF
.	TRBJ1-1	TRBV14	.	TGTGCCAGCAGCCAAGATTTCGGGGGGCTTACTGAAGCTTTCTTT	CASSQDFGGLTEAFF